This TCR beta chain was sequenced during a study of T cells in Graves' hyperthyroidism and ophthalmopathy. This clonotype was observed many times. The antigen is not known. Study-level findings and limits: Most thyroid-expanded clonotypes above 0.001 were also found in blood. Model output signaled ophthalmopathy a median approximately six months ahead of onset.

Researchers took RNA transcripts and amplified the TCR beta CDR3 regions from them. A first-round RT-PCR of the TCR CDR3 used the HTBI primer set. Each CDR3 protein gets one entry after TCRdb re-called the multiplex PCR reads with MiXCR. The table includes approximately 400,000 distinct CDR3 sequences, 15% to 19% detected once. Trimming took 1 base from V and 2 from J, leaving 8 bases between them. Germline V gene sequence: CDR1 SGHVS, CDR2 FQNEAQ. CDR3 length: 14 residues. V gene TRBV7-8 combines with J gene TRBJ1-2; D is unresolved. Sequenced material: blood. This receptor was taken from a woman under 30 with Graves' hyperthyroidism. CDR3 DNA sequence: TGTGCCAGCAGCTTAGTTAGGCAGAACTATGGCTACACCTTC. This encodes CASSLVRQNYGYTF.